Reported below is one T cell receptor (beta chain). Antigen: not known. The table came from immunoSEQ multiplex PCR; TCRdb's copy has only in-frame clones and leaves some out. The sample yields roughly 100,000 clones, approximately 90% seen once. This record belongs to a study of T cell responses to AZD1222 COVID-19 vaccine. Regarding the study as a whole: It was only after the peak T cell response that any repertoires were sampled. Seropositive status at baseline applied to only six AZD1222 recipients. Distributed over spike, vaccine-associated CD4 TCRs predominated at 160-218 and 743-854.

This CDR3 spans 17 amino acids. The trim removed 3 bases at V and 0 bases at J, leaving 11 bases unmatched. Looked up from germline, CDR1 is SGDLS and CDR2 is YYNGEE. The chain combines TRBV9 with TRBJ2-7; TRBD2 matches at 8 bases. The TCR was taken from an adult in good health. The sample here was peripheral blood, taken on day 0 of AZD1222 vaccination. The DNA for the CDR3 is TGTGCCAGCAGCGCTCCTGGGGTAGCGGGGAGCTCCTACGAGCAGTACTTC. Encoded protein: CASSAPGVAGSSYEQYF. Supplemented by reference TRBV9 and TRBJ2-7, the full variable domain reads DSGVTQTPKHLITATGQRVTLRCSPRSGDLSVYWYQQSLDQGLQFLIQYYNGEERAKGNILERFSAQQFPDLHSELNLSSLELGDSALYFCASSAPGVAGSSYEQYFGPGTRLTVT.